This T cell receptor (beta chain) is drawn from a study of cytomegalovirus exposure and HLA in healthy donors. Looking at the study overall: Drawn from HLA-typed donors, about 82 million unique TCRs were held in an early data release.

Regarding the study as a whole: The study carried out a later analysis of TCR beta sequences. It associated some 17,000 of them with specific HLA alleles at a false discovery rate of 0.05. Based on reports, TCR beta sequences accurately predicted HLA-A and HLA-B alleles for most subjects. The analysis excluded some indistinguishable V segments, including TRBV6-2 and TRBV6-3.

About this clone: The target antigen is unknown.

PCR amplification relied on 60 Vbeta primers (plus 13 Jbeta primers). Libraries were prepared by immunoSEQ multiplex PCR; TCRdb keeps only in-frame clonotypes and omits some of them. The sample contains around 180,000 clones, 65% to 90% of which appear only once. Looked up from germline, CDR1 is MDHEN and CDR2 is SYDVKM. The CDR3 extends over 17 amino acids. V lost 8 bases, J lost 4 bases, and 15 bases stayed unmatched. V is TRBV28 and J is TRBJ2-1; 9 bases match TRBD1. Sequenced: PBMCs. The source of this sequence is a girl aged 2 to 9 in good health and CMV-seropositive. Here the CDR3 DNA reads TGTGCCAGCTTATCTTTGCCCGGGGACAGGGCGTACAATGAGCAGTTCTTC. Translated, it gives CASLSLPGDRAYNEQFF.